A selection of T cell receptor beta chains follows, all from one sample in a study of blood T cell repertoires in COVID-19. Assay used: immunoSEQ multiplex PCR; TCRdb lists only in-frame clones, some missing. This sample has 100,000 to 150,000 clones, with about 83% found just once. Sequenced: peripheral blood. These receptors were taken from a man aged 35-49 years with active or convalescent COVID-19. CDR3s include the opening cysteine and the closing phenylalanine or tryptophan. A D gene is named only where the DNA matches it firmly. Only some rows state a clone size, as once, few, many or a class for expanded clones.

j_gene,v_gene,d_gene,abundance,CDR3nt,CDR3aa
TRBJ2-2,TRBV7-3,TRBD2,.,TGTGCCAGCAGCTTAGGGGCAGCGGGACGCGTGAACACCGGGGAGCTGTTTTTT,CASSLGAAGRVNTGELFF
TRBJ1-5,TRBV10-3,.,.,TGTGCCATCAGTGAAGGTATTTCGGGGGTCCATCAGCCCCAGCATTTT,CAISEGISGVHQPQHF
TRBJ1-6,TRBV5-8,.,.,TGTGCCAGCAGCTCCTACTCAGGGAACTCACCCCTCCACTTT,CASSSYSGNSPLHF
TRBJ1-2,TRBV14,.,.,TGTGCCAGCAGCCCGGGGAGGAGCTATGGCTACACCTTC,CASSPGRSYGYTF
TRBJ2-3,TRBV3-1/TRBV3-2,.,.,TGTGCCAGCAGCCAAGATGGAAACAGCCTCTATACGCAGTATTTT,CASSQDGNSLYTQYF
TRBJ1-5,TRBV5-6,.,.,TGTGCCAGCAGACGGCGGAGTCACTCGAATCAGCCCCAGCATTTT,CASRRRSHSNQPQHF
TRBJ1-2,TRBV21-1,.,.,TGTGCCAGCAGCAATGCCCAGGACATACTGACCTATGGCTACACCTTC,CASSNAQDILTYGYTF
TRBJ2-5,TRBV2,.,.,TGTGCCAGCAGTGATGGGAGAGAGACCCAGTACTTC,CASSDGRETQYF
TRBJ1-4,TRBV19,TRBD1,.,TGTGCCAGTAGTATAGCGACAGGGGCCGTGGTTGAAAAACTGTTTTTT,CASSIATGAVVEKLFF
TRBJ1-1,TRBV19,.,few,TGTGCCAGTAGAGCGGACCGTCCGATTACTGAAGCTTTCTTT,CASRADRPITEAFF
TRBJ1-1,TRBV19,.,.,TGTGCCAGTAGTATAGACTCAGGGGCCAGCACTGAAGCTTTCTTT,CASSIDSGASTEAFF
TRBJ2-7,TRBV27,TRBD1,.,TGTGCCAGCAGTCTGACTTGGACAGGTTCCTACGAGCAGTACTTC,CASSLTWTGSYEQYF
TRBJ2-7,TRBV7-2,.,.,TGTGCCAGCAGCTCCCTTAGCCTGGGTCCCTCCTACGAGCAGTACTTC,CASSSLSLGPSYEQYF
TRBJ1-2,TRBV27,TRBD1,.,TGTGCCAGCAGTCCCCGAGGACAGGGCTATGGCTACACCTTC,CASSPRGQGYGYTF